The next 14 T cell receptor beta chains were all read from a single sample in a study of blood T cell repertoires in COVID-19 (dated by TCRdb to 2019 to 2021). Library preparation used the immunoSEQ multiplex PCR assay. TCRdb carries this immuneACCESS record with in-frame sequences only. Its versions omit some clonotypes, under half of them owing to an unresolved V gene in the studies checked, with the rest unexplained. This sample holds about 220,000 clones; around 81% were observed only once. The ten largest clonotypes hold around 13% of the sample. The sequenced material came from peripheral blood. The receptors here all came from a human donor in a cohort sampled during active COVID-19.

DNA of the CDR3: TGCGCCAGCAGCTCCTCTAGCGGGGGCACAGATACGCAGTATTTT. It codes for CASSSSSGGTDTQYF. The rearrangement links TRBV5-1 to TRBJ2-3; 9 nucleotides align to TRBD2. Trimming took 3 bases from V and 1 from J; bases not matched to a gene: 3. Per the germline V gene, CDR1 is SGHRS and CDR2 is YFSETQ. The CDR3 covers 15 residues.

V gene TRBV5-1 combines with J gene TRBJ2-7; D is possibly TRBD2 (6 bases). This CDR3 has 16 amino acids. The germline CDR1 and CDR2 sequences are SGHRS and YFSETQ. V lost 1 base and J 6 bases, leaving 20 bases between the germline ends. This CDR3 reads CASSLLGAPSSVEQYF. The CDR3 DNA is TGCGCCAGCAGCTTGTTGGGAGCCCCATCTAGCGTCGAGCAGTACTTC.

The V gene is TRBV21-1, the J gene TRBJ1-5. TRBV21-1 is designated a pseudogene. CDR3 length equals 19 residues. In nucleotides, the CDR3 is TGTGCCAGCAGCAAAGCTGGCGGGGGCGGACGGATGCTCGATCAGCCCCAGCATTTT. Its protein is CASSKAGGGGRMLDQPQHF.

This chain connects TRBV28 to TRBJ1-1, with D unclear. V lost 6 bases to trimming and J lost 10 bases, with 9 bases between them. In germline, CDR1 is MDHEN, CDR2 SYDVKM. The CDR3 totals 10 residues. The CDR3 DNA follows: TGTGCCAGCAGCCAAGGGAGAGCTTTCTTT. Translating gives CASSQGRAFF.

This clone was observed once. This rearrangement joins TRBV27 to TRBJ2-1, with D uncertain. Trimming pared 0 bases from V and 7 bases from J, leaving 10 bases between. The CDR3 runs to 14 residues. CDR1 and CDR2 (germline): MNHEY, SMNVEV (reference sequence). The CDR3 region is CASSLSYMENEQFF. The CDR3 nucleotides are TGTGCCAGCAGTTTATCCTATATGGAGAATGAGCAGTTCTTC.

This chain joins TRBV2 and TRBJ2-7; 11 bases line up with TRBD2. This CDR3 region has 14 residues. J lost 6 bases, V lost 8 bases, and 9 bases had no gene match. Germline V CDR1 and CDR2: SNHLY, FYNNEI. This chain's CDR3 is CASAVGTSGGEQYF. In DNA, the CDR3 is TGTGCCAGCGCCGTTGGGACTAGCGGAGGCGAGCAGTACTTC.

The chain joins TRBV5-6 to TRBJ1-2; the D gene is possibly TRBD1 (5 bases). V was cut by 4 bases and J by 7 bases, with 14 bases left in between. The CDR3 has 13 residues. CDR1 SGHDT and CDR2 YYEEEE come from the germline V gene. CDR3 DNA sequence: TGTGCCAGCAGCCCCAGCCAGGGTCGTGGCTACACCTTC. It specifies CASSPSQGRGYTF. Drawing the rest from reference TRBV5-6 and TRBJ1-2, the complete variable domain is DAGVTQSPTHLIKTRGQQVTLRCSPKSGHDTVSWYQQALGQGPQFIFQYYEEEERQRGNFPDRFSGHQFPNYSSELNVNALLLGDSALYLCASSPSQGRGYTFGSGTRLTVV.

The rearrangement links TRBV28 to TRBJ2-4; D perhaps matches TRBD2 (6 bases). V was trimmed by 3 bases and J by 0 bases, leaving 15 bases between them. The CDR3 sequence is 17 residues long. Germline loops: CDR1 MDHEN, CDR2 SYDVKM. The CDR3 protein is CASSLAGRGIAKNIQYF. The CDR3 DNA follows: TGTGCCAGCAGTTTGGCGGGGCGGGGAATAGCCAAAAACATTCAGTACTTC.

The V and J genes are TRBV20-1 and TRBJ2-1, with D perhaps TRBD2 (5 bases). The germline V and J ends were trimmed by 6 bases and 12 bases, with 12 bases remaining between them. This CDR3 has 10 amino acids. From germline, CDR1 is DFQATT and CDR2 SNEGSKA (reference sequence). The CDR3 region has the DNA TGCAGTGCGCGGACCGAGGGGCAGTTCTTC. As protein: CSARTEGQFF.

This chain's CDR3 is CAISAGRGAGATQETQYF. The CDR3 DNA follows: TGTGCCATCAGTGCTGGCCGTGGGGCAGGAGCTACTCAAGAGACCCAGTACTTC. V usage is TRBV10-3 and J usage is TRBJ2-5; D possibly corresponds to TRBD1 (5 bases). From germline, CDR1 is ENHRY and CDR2 SYGVKD. The V end was cut by 4 bases, the J end by 2 bases, with 23 bases between. The CDR3 is 18 residues long.

V gene TRBV18 combines with J gene TRBJ1-1; D perhaps matches TRBD1 (5 bases). CDR3 length: 15 residues. Per the germline V gene, CDR1 is KGHSH and CDR2 is LQKENI. Between the trimmed V and J ends, which lost 6 bases and 5 bases, there was a span of 19 bases. CDR3 amino acids: CASSQSGGVRTEAFF. In nucleotides, the CDR3 is TGTGCCAGCTCCCAATCCGGGGGGGTTAGGACTGAAGCTTTCTTT.

Note on this clone: Since a much larger clone is just one base distant, this may be a read error. The sample contains more than one DNA sequence encoding this CDR3. The chain joins TRBV7-3 to TRBJ1-2; perhaps TRBD1 as D (6 bases). From germline, CDR1 is SGHTA and CDR2 FQGTGA. V was clipped by 5 bases and J by 1 base, with 8 bases between them. CDR3 size: 13 residues. CDR3 nucleotides: TGTGCCAGCAGCCCGGACAGTAACTATGGCTACACCTTC. Amino acids: CASSPDSNYGYTF.

CDR3 coding DNA: TGTGCCAGCAGCTCATCACAGGGGAACAGAGGTGGCTACACCTTC. This gives the protein CASSSSQGNRGGYTF. This chain links TRBV7-2 with TRBJ1-2; TRBD1 matches 7 bases. Trimming cost V 4 bases and J 7 bases; bases outside gene matches: 12. The V gene's germline CDR1 is SGHTA and CDR2 FQGNSA. This CDR3 is 15 amino acids long.

The chain couples TRBV5-4 to TRBJ2-7; 7 bases line up with TRBD1. Trimming cost V 0 bases and J 6 bases; bases outside gene matches: 3. Germline V gene sequence: CDR1 SGHNT, CDR2 YYREEE (reference sequence). The CDR3 is 13 amino acids. The DNA of the CDR3 is TGTGCCAGCAGCTTGGGACAGGGCAGCGAGCAGTACTTC. Protein sequence: CASSLGQGSEQYF.